This T cell receptor (beta chain) came from a study of tumor-infiltrating lymphocytes in primary liver carcinoma. At the level of the study: Donors had hepatocellular carcinoma or combined HCC and intrahepatic cholangiocarcinoma. Broader study findings: No more than about 8-24% of top clones could be seen in all five tumor regions.

The length of the CDR3 is 13 residues. Germline assignment: CDR1 MDHEN and CDR2 SYDVKM. Trimming stripped 7 bases from V and 6 bases from J, with 12 bases between. A constant-region primer primed TCR beta cDNA synthesis from about 0.45 ug of total RNA. Libraries covering TCR beta were generated through three nested multiplex PCR rounds (using a slightly modified ARM-PCR). The first two PCR rounds used TRBV1-TRBV30 primers with a Cbeta primer, roughly 10 cycles each. MiXCR was run by TCRdb on the multiplex PCR reads, yielding one entry per CDR3 protein. This table has 100,000 or so distinct CDR3 sequences, almost 70% appearing once. Co-extracting RNA and DNA was done with 20-30 mg of unsorted bulk tissue as input. Every patient in the cohort had a primary liver carcinoma. That carcinoma was treated by surgical resection. At least ten counts were recorded for this clonotype. Its antigen is currently unknown.

This TCR was sampled from a woman aged 55-69 years with primary liver carcinoma and hepatitis B virus infection. Sample: liver tumor tissue from sampling region 5. Subset denoted: tumor region T5, tumor centre. The chain has TRBV28 and TRBJ1-4; D uncertain. The CDR3 bases are TGTGCCAGCAATGGGCAGAACGATGAAAAACTGTTTTTT. Its protein product is CASNGQNDEKLFF.